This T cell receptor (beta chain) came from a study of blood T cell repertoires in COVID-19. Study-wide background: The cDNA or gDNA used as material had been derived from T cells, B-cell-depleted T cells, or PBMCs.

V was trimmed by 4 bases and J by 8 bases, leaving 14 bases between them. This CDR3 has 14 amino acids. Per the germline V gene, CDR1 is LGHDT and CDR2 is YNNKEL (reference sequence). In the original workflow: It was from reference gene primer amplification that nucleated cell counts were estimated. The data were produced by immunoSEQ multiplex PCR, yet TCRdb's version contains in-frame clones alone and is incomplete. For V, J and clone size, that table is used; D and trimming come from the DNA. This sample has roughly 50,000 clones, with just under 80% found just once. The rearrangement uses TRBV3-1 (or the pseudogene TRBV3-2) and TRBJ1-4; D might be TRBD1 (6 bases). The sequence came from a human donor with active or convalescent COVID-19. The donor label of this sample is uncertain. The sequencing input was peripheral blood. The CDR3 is CASSRGQGGEKLFF. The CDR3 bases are TGTGCCAGCAGCCGGGGGCAGGGCGGCGAAAAACTGTTTTTT.